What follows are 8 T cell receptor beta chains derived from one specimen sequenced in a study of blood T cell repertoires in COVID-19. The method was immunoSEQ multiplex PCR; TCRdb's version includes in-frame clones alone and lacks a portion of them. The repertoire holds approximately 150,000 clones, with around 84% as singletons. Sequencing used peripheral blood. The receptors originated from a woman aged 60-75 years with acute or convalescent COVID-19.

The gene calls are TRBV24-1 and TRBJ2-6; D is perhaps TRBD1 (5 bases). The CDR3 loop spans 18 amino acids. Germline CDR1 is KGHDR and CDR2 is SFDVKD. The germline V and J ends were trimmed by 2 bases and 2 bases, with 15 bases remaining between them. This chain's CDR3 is CATSDSRVMIPGANVLTF. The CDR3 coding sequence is TGTGCCACCAGTGATTCCAGGGTGATGATCCCTGGGGCCAACGTCCTGACTTTC.

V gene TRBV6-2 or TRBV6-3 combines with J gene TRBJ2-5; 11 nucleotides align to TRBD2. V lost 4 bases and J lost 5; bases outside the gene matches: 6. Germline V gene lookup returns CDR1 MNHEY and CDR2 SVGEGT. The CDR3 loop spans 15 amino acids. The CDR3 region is CASSWTSGLAETQYF. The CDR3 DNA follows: TGTGCCAGCAGTTGGACTAGCGGGTTGGCGGAGACCCAGTACTTC.

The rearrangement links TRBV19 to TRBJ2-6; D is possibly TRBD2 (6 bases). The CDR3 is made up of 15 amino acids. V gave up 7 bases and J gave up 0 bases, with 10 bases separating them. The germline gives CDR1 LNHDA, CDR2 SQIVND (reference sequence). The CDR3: CASTGVSSGANVLTF. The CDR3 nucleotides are TGTGCCAGTACGGGGGTGAGCTCTGGGGCCAACGTCCTGACTTTC.

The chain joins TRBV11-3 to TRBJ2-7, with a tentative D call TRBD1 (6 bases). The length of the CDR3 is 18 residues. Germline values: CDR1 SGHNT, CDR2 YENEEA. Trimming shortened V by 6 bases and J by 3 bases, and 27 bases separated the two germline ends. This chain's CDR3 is CASSRRTDDIHLHYEQYF. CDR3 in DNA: TGTGCCAGCAGTCGTCGGACAGACGACATCCACCTTCACTACGAGCAGTACTTC. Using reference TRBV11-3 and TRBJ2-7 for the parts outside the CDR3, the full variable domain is EAGVVQSPRYKIIEKKQPVAFWCNPISGHNTLYWYLQNLGQGPELLIRYENEEAVDDSQLPKDRFSAERLKGVDSTLKIQPAELGDSAVYLCASSRRTDDIHLHYEQYFGPGTRLTVT.

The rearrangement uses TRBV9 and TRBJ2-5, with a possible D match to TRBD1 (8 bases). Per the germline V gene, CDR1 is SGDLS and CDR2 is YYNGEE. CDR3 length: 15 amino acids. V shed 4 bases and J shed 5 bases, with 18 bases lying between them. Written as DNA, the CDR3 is TGTGCCAGCAGCATTATAGGACAGGGAGGGGAGACCCAGTACTTC. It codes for CASSIIGQGGETQYF.

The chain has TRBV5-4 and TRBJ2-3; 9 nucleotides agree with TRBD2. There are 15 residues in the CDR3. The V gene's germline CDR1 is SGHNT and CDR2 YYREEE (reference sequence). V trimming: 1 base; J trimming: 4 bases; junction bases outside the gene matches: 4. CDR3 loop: CASSLRVAGADTQYF. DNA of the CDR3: TGTGCCAGCAGCTTGAGGGTAGCGGGGGCAGATACGCAGTATTTT.

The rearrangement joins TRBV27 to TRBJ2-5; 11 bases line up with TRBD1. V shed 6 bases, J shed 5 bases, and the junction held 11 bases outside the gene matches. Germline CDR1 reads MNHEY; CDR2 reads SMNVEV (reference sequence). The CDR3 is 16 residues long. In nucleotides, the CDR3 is TGTGCCAGCAGCCTTACCGGGACAGGGGGTCGGGAGACCCAGTACTTC. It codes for CASSLTGTGGRETQYF.

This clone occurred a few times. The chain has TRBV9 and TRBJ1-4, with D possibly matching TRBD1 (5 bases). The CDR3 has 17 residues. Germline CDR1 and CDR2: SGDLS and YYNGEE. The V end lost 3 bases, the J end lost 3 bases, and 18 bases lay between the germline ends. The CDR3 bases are TGTGCCAGCAGCGCGAGTCTAGGGGCTAAGGCTAATGAAAAACTGTTTTTT. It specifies CASSASLGAKANEKLFF.